A selection of T cell receptor beta chains follows, all from one sample in a study of STAT3 mutations in large granular lymphocyte leukemia. Repertoires were generated with immunoSEQ multiplex PCR, while TCRdb's copy carries only in-frame clones and drops some. The sample shows around 4,100 clones, less than 70% of them seen only once. Sequencing input: PBMCs. Source of these receptors: a human donor with T large granular lymphocyte leukemia. Some clones in this sample may be carry-over from other donors' samples. Both conserved end residues are part of each CDR3. D genes are given only for firm matches. The size field is filled for only some rows; it gives once, few, many or a size class.

D	V	J	size	CDR3	DNA
TRBD2	TRBV6-6	TRBJ2-5	NA	CASSYQRGARETQYF	TGTGCCAGCAGTTACCAGCGGGGGGCTCGGGAGACCCAGTACTTC
TRBD1	TRBV30	TRBJ1-5	NA	CAWTPDRGNQPQHF	TGTGCCTGGACCCCGGACAGGGGCAATCAGCCCCAGCATTTT
NA	TRBV18	TRBJ2-5	NA	CASSPPKGGQETQYF	TGTGCCAGCTCACCACCAAAGGGAGGCCAAGAGACCCAGTACTTC
NA	TRBV5-1	TRBJ2-2	large	CASSSPTENTGELFF	TGCGCCAGCAGTTCACCTACAGAGAACACCGGGGAGCTGTTTTTT
TRBD2	TRBV29-1	TRBJ2-7	NA	CSVEDVSGGVYEQYF	TGCAGCGTTGAAGATGTTAGCGGGGGAGTTTACGAGCAGTACTTC
NA	TRBV30	TRBJ2-1	NA	CAWSWSTYNEQFF	TGTGCCTGGAGTTGGAGCACATACAATGAGCAGTTCTTC
TRBD2	TRBV29-1	TRBJ2-7	NA	CSVSTSGKKYEQYF	TGCAGCGTCTCGACTAGCGGGAAAAAATACGAGCAGTACTTC
NA	TRBV30	TRBJ1-4	NA	CAWKGNNEKLFF	TGTGCCTGGAAAGGGAATAATGAAAAACTGTTTTTT
TRBD2	TRBV7-6	TRBJ2-3	NA	CASSLGLAEATDTQYF	TGTGCCAGCAGCTTAGGGCTAGCGGAGGCCACAGATACGCAGTATTTT
NA	TRBV18	TRBJ2-3	NA	CASSPFGGGTDTQYF	TGTGCCAGCTCACCATTTGGCGGGGGCACAGATACGCAGTATTTT
TRBD2	TRBV18	TRBJ2-5	NA	CASSPMTSAGDSQETQYF	TGTGCCAGCTCACCAATGACCTCAGCGGGAGACTCCCAAGAGACCCAGTACTTC
NA	TRBV29-1	TRBJ2-1	NA	CSVESRDEQFF	TGCAGCGTTGAATCCCGCGATGAGCAGTTCTTC
TRBD1	TRBV5-1	TRBJ2-3	NA	CASSLGHRGPRDTQYF	TGCGCCAGCAGCTTGGGTCACAGGGGGCCAAGAGATACGCAGTATTTT
TRBD1	TRBV5-4	TRBJ1-4	NA	CASSSDRGGGEKLFF	TGTGCCAGCAGCTCGGACAGGGGAGGAGGTGAAAAACTGTTTTTT
NA	TRBV30	TRBJ2-5	NA	CAWTGGGETQYF	TGTGCCTGGACAGGGGGAGGAGAGACCCAGTACTTC
TRBD1	TRBV5-4	TRBJ2-5	NA	CASSFDRGETQYF	TGTGCCAGCAGCTTCGACAGGGGGGAGACCCAGTACTTC
NA	TRBV7-9	TRBJ1-1	NA	CASSSRWGDEAFF	TGTGCCAGCAGCTCACGGTGGGGTGATGAAGCTTTCTTT
NA	TRBV5-1	TRBJ1-1	NA	CASSIGQNTEAFF	TGCGCCAGCAGCATCGGACAGAACACTGAAGCTTTCTTT
NA	TRBV5-4	TRBJ1-1	NA	CASSLVGQNTEAFF	TGTGCCAGCAGCTTGGTAGGCCAGAACACTGAAGCTTTCTTT
TRBD2	TRBV10-3	TRBJ2-1	NA	CAISNGTSGGDEQFF	TGTGCCATCAGTAACGGGACTAGCGGAGGGGATGAGCAGTTCTTC
TRBD1	TRBV29-1	TRBJ2-5	NA	CSVVWTGEKTQYF	TGCAGCGTAGTTTGGACAGGGGAAAAGACCCAGTACTTC
NA	TRBV7-9	TRBJ1-1	few	CASSPGRREAFF	TGTGCCAGCAGCCCGGGACGGCGTGAAGCTTTCTTT
NA	TRBV27	TRBJ2-1	few	CASSLSVNNEQFF	TGTGCCAGCAGTTTAAGCGTCAACAATGAGCAGTTCTTC
TRBD2	TRBV6-5	TRBJ2-1	NA	CASRLSGTYNEQFF	TGTGCCAGCAGGCTTAGCGGGACTTACAATGAGCAGTTCTTC
NA	TRBV5-1	TRBJ2-7	NA	CASSSTRGADYEQYF	TGCGCCAGCAGCTCAACCCGGGGGGCCGACTACGAGCAGTACTTC
NA	TRBV13	TRBJ2-7	NA	CASSFSGYEQYF	TGTGCCAGCAGCTTTTCGGGGTACGAGCAGTACTTC
TRBD1	TRBV18	TRBJ2-7	NA	CASSPPGTGPRSYEQYF	TGTGCCAGCTCACCACCGGGGACAGGGCCTCGCTCCTACGAGCAGTACTTC
NA	TRBV5-1	TRBJ2-7	NA	CASSMGSSYEQYF	TGCGCCAGCAGCATGGGAAGCTCCTACGAGCAGTACTTC
TRBD2	TRBV5-4	TRBJ2-5	few	CASSPRVAGVGETQYF	TGTGCCAGCAGCCCACGGGTAGCGGGAGTCGGAGAGACCCAGTACTTC
NA	TRBV13	TRBJ2-1	NA	CASSFAGLGGSYNEQFF	TGTGCCAGCAGCTTCGCTGGGCTGGGTGGCTCCTACAATGAGCAGTTCTTC
TRBD1	TRBV5-1	TRBJ1-2	NA	CASSLGQGLSTNYGYTF	TGCGCCAGCAGCTTGGGACAGGGGCTCAGCACTAACTATGGCTACACCTTC
NA	TRBV5-4	TRBJ2-7	few	CASSLRQGGLEQYF	TGTGCCAGCAGCTTGAGGCAGGGGGGATTGGAGCAGTACTTC
NA	TRBV30	TRBJ1-5	NA	CAWSYDRNNQPQHF	TGTGCCTGGAGTTACGACAGGAACAATCAGCCCCAGCATTTT
NA	TRBV2	TRBJ2-5	NA	CASSEGNRQLKETQYF	TGTGCCAGCAGTGAAGGTAACAGACAACTAAAAGAGACCCAGTACTTC
NA	TRBV6-6	TRBJ2-7	NA	CASSRRDFNYEQYF	TGTGCCAGCAGTAGAAGGGATTTTAACTACGAGCAGTACTTC
NA	TRBV30	TRBJ2-7	NA	CAWAPGTRRDEQYF	TGTGCCTGGGCCCCCGGGACACGAAGAGACGAGCAGTACTTC
NA	TRBV29-1	TRBJ2-7	NA	CSVTRPGPLSYEQYF	TGCAGCGTCACCCGGCCCGGCCCACTCTCCTACGAGCAGTACTTC
TRBD2	TRBV18	TRBJ2-7	NA	CASSSGTNYEQYF	TGTGCCAGCTCCTCCGGGACTAACTACGAGCAGTACTTC
TRBD1	TRBV7-9	TRBJ2-7	once	CASSSASPVGTGGDYEQYF	TGTGCCAGCAGTTCGGCTAGTCCGGTCGGAACAGGGGGCGACTACGAGCAGTACTTC
NA	TRBV6-5	TRBJ1-2	NA	CASSDGAGGDGYTF	TGTGCCAGCAGTGACGGCGCCGGGGGTGATGGCTACACCTTC
NA	TRBV5-1	TRBJ1-3	NA	CASSLEGDTIYF	TGCGCCAGCAGCTTGGAAGGGGACACCATATATTTT
NA	TRBV7-9	TRBJ2-1	NA	CASSLEGAVEQFF	TGTGCCAGCAGCTTAGAAGGGGCAGTTGAGCAGTTCTTC
NA	TRBV7-9	TRBJ2-7	NA	CASSSKGPYEQYF	TGTGCCAGCAGCTCGAAGGGGCCCTACGAGCAGTACTTC
TRBD1	TRBV9	TRBJ2-2	NA	CASSLRTGEGGELFF	TGTGCCAGCAGCCTCCGGACAGGGGAAGGCGGGGAGCTGTTTTTT
NA	TRBV5-4	TRBJ1-2	NA	CASSLSRQANYGYTF	TGTGCCAGCAGCTTGAGCAGACAAGCTAACTATGGCTACACCTTC
TRBD2	TRBV5-4	TRBJ2-1	NA	CASNQGLADEQFF	TGTGCCAGCAACCAGGGACTAGCCGATGAGCAGTTCTTC
NA	TRBV5-1	TRBJ1-2	NA	CASSLEQLAGGYTF	TGCGCCAGCAGCTTGGAACAGTTGGCCGGTGGCTACACCTTC
TRBD1	TRBV5-1	TRBJ2-1	NA	CASSLGQGVYNEQFF	TGCGCCAGCAGCTTGGGGCAGGGGGTGTACAATGAGCAGTTCTTC
NA	TRBV5-1	TRBJ1-2	NA	CASSLLQGRDGYTF	TGCGCCAGCAGCTTGCTCCAGGGAAGGGATGGCTACACCTTC
TRBD2	TRBV13	TRBJ2-7	NA	CASSFTPGTRDYEQYF	TGTGCCAGCAGCTTTACACCCGGGACTAGGGACTACGAGCAGTACTTC
NA	TRBV5-5	TRBJ1-3	NA	CASAGGPDKTGGNTIYF	TGTGCCAGTGCGGGGGGTCCGGACAAGACCGGTGGAAACACCATATATTTT
TRBD1	TRBV28	TRBJ2-3	few	CASRGQGVDTQYF	TGTGCCAGCAGAGGACAGGGGGTAGATACGCAGTATTTT
NA	TRBV20-1	TRBJ1-6	NA	CSARPYSPLHF	TGCAGTGCTAGACCGTATTCACCCCTCCACTTT
NA	TRBV18	TRBJ2-7	few	CASSPGGSYEQYF	TGTGCCAGCTCACCGGGGGGATCCTACGAGCAGTACTTC
NA	TRBV18	TRBJ2-3	NA	CASSPRDGSTDTQYF	TGTGCCAGCTCACCTAGAGATGGGAGCACAGATACGCAGTATTTT